Listed here are 21 T cell receptor beta chains from one sample, sequenced in a study of blood T cell repertoires in COVID-19. Profiling relied on immunoSEQ multiplex PCR, and the TCRdb table lists in-frame clones only, not all of them. Found here are 75,000 to 80,000 clones, 75% to 90% of them singletons; the top ten hold 18%. Sequences were obtained from peripheral blood. The receptors originated from a human donor in a cohort sampled during active COVID-19.

This clone was seen a few times. This chain links TRBV5-1 with TRBJ1-2, with TRBD1 as a possible D gene (6 bases). Germline-derived CDR1 and CDR2 are SGHRS and YFSETQ. V was pared by 4 bases and J by 5 bases, with 15 bases between. The CDR3 consists of 14 residues. CDR3 loop: CASSPSSGDYGYTF. DNA for the CDR3: TGCGCCAGCAGCCCATCTTCAGGGGATTATGGCTACACCTTC.

This clone showed up just once. The CDR3 sequence is CASIKQGNSPLHF. The CDR3 DNA reads as TGTGCCAGCATTAAACAGGGTAACTCACCCCTCCACTTT. V and J are TRBV28 and TRBJ1-6; TRBD1 is a possible D gene (6 bases). The CDR3 spans 13 residues. V shed 7 bases and J shed 10 bases, with 14 bases lying between them. Germline CDR1 is MDHEN and CDR2 is SYDVKM.

This sequence joins TRBV5-1 and TRBJ1-4; 8 bases match TRBD1. Germline V lookup: CDR1 SGHRS, CDR2 YFSETQ. The V segment lost 5 bases and the J segment 3 bases; nucleotides outside the gene matches: 15. The CDR3 covers 18 residues. The CDR3 sequence: CASRYNRDRMDANEKLFF. CDR3 DNA: TGCGCCAGCAGGTATAATCGGGACAGGATGGATGCTAATGAAAAACTGTTTTTT.

The V gene is TRBV5-3, the J gene TRBJ1-6, with a possible D match to TRBD1 (6 bases). TRBV5-3 is known as an ORF, though its function is uncertain. The V end was cut by 9 bases, the J end by 7 bases, with 20 bases between. This CDR3 has 15 amino acids. The CDR3 bases are TGTGCCAATAAAGGCCCGGGACAAATAAATTCACCCCTCCACTTT. This codes for CANKGPGQINSPLHF.

This chain's CDR3 is CASSLTGEPNEKLFF. The CDR3 nucleotides are TGCGCCAGCAGCTTAACAGGGGAACCTAATGAAAAACTGTTTTTT. V and J are TRBV5-1 and TRBJ1-4; 7 bases agree with TRBD1. This CDR3 comprises 15 residues. Germline assignment: CDR1 SGHRS and CDR2 YFSETQ. V trimming: 2 bases; J trimming: 3 bases; junction bases outside the gene matches: 4.

V gene TRBV9 combines with J gene TRBJ1-2; tentatively, D is TRBD1 (6 bases). Germline lookup yields CDR1 SGDLS and CDR2 YYNGEE. Between the trimmed V and J ends, which lost 3 bases and 2 bases, there was a span of 11 bases. The CDR3 loop spans 14 amino acids. The CDR3 here is CASSAKTGNYGYTF. In DNA, the CDR3 is TGTGCCAGCAGCGCGAAAACAGGGAACTATGGCTACACCTTC.

This chain joins TRBV1 and TRBJ2-5; the table assigns TRBD2, which was not confirmed against the DNA. TRBV1 is assigned pseudogene status. This CDR3 contains 13 residues. The chain's CDR3 is CTSSQERQETQYF. The CDR3 bases are TGCACCAGCAGCCAAGAGCGGCAAGAGACCCAGTACTTC.

This clone has only a few counts. This chain links TRBV15 with TRBJ1-2; 8 bases line up with TRBD1. CDR1 and CDR2 from the germline V gene are LNHNV and YYDKDF (reference sequence). V was pared by 4 bases and J by 1 base, with 5 bases of the junction left unmatched. This CDR3 has 15 residues. The DNA of the CDR3 is TGTGCCACCAGCACCAGACAGGGGAGTAACTATGGCTACACCTTC. It encodes CATSTRQGSNYGYTF.

J is TRBJ1-4 and V is TRBV24-1; 8 nucleotides match TRBD1. Germline assignment: CDR1 KGHDR and CDR2 SFDVKD. Losses at the gene ends were 3 bases for V and 8 bases for J; bases not matched to a gene: 13. This CDR3 contains 17 residues. CDR3: CATSDPAGTGGSEKLFF. Written as DNA, the CDR3 is TGTGCCACCAGTGATCCCGCGGGCACAGGGGGTAGCGAAAAACTGTTTTTT.

V gene TRBV25-1 combines with J gene TRBJ2-7; D possibly corresponds to TRBD1 (5 bases). Germline V gives CDR1 MGHDK, CDR2 SYGVNS. Trimming stripped 0 bases from V and 9 bases from J, with 12 bases between. The CDR3 contains 13 residues. CDR3 loop: CASSEYRDQGQYF. The DNA for the CDR3 is TGTGCCAGCAGTGAATATAGGGATCAGGGGCAGTACTTC.

This clone was recorded only once. This rearrangement joins TRBV9 to TRBJ2-1; 14 nucleotides line up with TRBD2. The J segment lost 5 bases and the V segment lost 4 bases, leaving 11 bases of the junction unmatched. CDR3 length: 18 amino acids. Germline V gene lookup returns CDR1 SGDLS and CDR2 YYNGEE. The CDR3 region is CASSPEVGLAGGDNEQFF. The CDR3 bases are TGTGCCAGCAGCCCCGAGGTCGGACTAGCGGGGGGCGACAATGAGCAGTTCTTC.

The gene calls are TRBV7-2 and TRBJ2-1; 11 bases are a match to TRBD2. Germline CDR1 SGHTA, CDR2 FQGNSA. The CDR3 sequence is 18 residues long. After removal of 0 bases from V and 5 bases from J, the junction contained 9 bases not matched to a gene. CDR3 nucleotides: TGTGCCAGCAGCTTAGCGCGAGTAGCGGGGGGGCTAGACAATGAGCAGTTCTTC. Translated, it gives CASSLARVAGGLDNEQFF.

The chain carries TRBV5-1 and TRBJ2-1, with 7 bases matching TRBD1. Germline values: CDR1 SGHRS, CDR2 YFSETQ. V shed 3 bases and J 2 bases; nucleotides not matched to a gene: 8. This CDR3 has 16 amino acids. The CDR3 reads CASSWGTETAYNEQFF. The DNA of the CDR3 is TGCGCCAGCAGCTGGGGGACAGAGACGGCCTACAATGAGCAGTTCTTC.

V usage is TRBV5-1 and J usage is TRBJ1-2; 12 bases line up with TRBD1. The V and J ends lost 4 bases and 6 bases, in that order; junction bases with no gene match: 4. The germline V gene encodes CDR1 SGHRS and CDR2 YFSETQ. CDR3 length: 14 residues. The CDR3 DNA follows: TGCGCCAGCAGCCCGGGACAGGGGGCGAATGGCTACACCTTC. Encoded protein: CASSPGQGANGYTF.

The chain employs TRBV28 and TRBJ1-3; D gene ambiguous. Germline values: CDR1 MDHEN, CDR2 SYDVKM. The V end was cut by 2 bases, the J end by 4 bases, with 9 bases between. This CDR3 is built from 14 residues. CDR3 amino acids: CASSLLTEGNTIYF. The DNA for the CDR3 is TGTGCCAGCAGTTTACTCACGGAGGGAAACACCATATATTTT.

The chain joins TRBV6-5 to TRBJ2-2; 9 positions agree with TRBD1. CDR3 length: 15 amino acids. The junction had 1 base not matched to a gene; V was cut back by 4 bases and J by 1 base. The germline V gene has CDR1 MNHEY and CDR2 SVGAGI. CDR3 coding DNA: TGTGCCAGCAGTTCGGACAGGGGGAACACCGGGGAGCTGTTTTTT. This codes for CASSSDRGNTGELFF.

This clone appeared once. This sequence joins TRBV10-3 and TRBJ2-5, with 7 bases aligning to TRBD1. The CDR3 is made up of 14 amino acids. Germline assignment: CDR1 ENHRY and CDR2 SYGVKD. Trimming took 4 bases from V and 5 from J; bases not matched to a gene: 7. The CDR3 loop is CAISVQGDGETQYF. DNA of the CDR3: TGTGCCATCAGTGTGCAGGGGGACGGGGAGACCCAGTACTTC.

The CDR3, as DNA: TGCGCCAGCAGCTCATCAAATGAAAAACTGTTTTTT. Translating gives CASSSSNEKLFF. The chain is built from TRBV4-3 and TRBJ1-4; D uncertain. V gave up 5 bases and J gave up 5 bases, with 6 bases separating them. The CDR3 is made up of 12 amino acids. Per the germline V gene, CDR1 is LGHNA and CDR2 is YSLEER.

The chain joins TRBV28 to TRBJ1-1, with D perhaps matching TRBD1 (6 bases). The CDR3 consists of 15 residues. Germline V gives CDR1 MDHEN, CDR2 SYDVKM. The V and J ends lost 5 bases and 4 bases respectively, with 17 bases between them. The CDR3 sequence is CASSPWTVQVTEAFF. DNA of the CDR3: TGTGCCAGCAGTCCTTGGACAGTCCAAGTCACTGAAGCTTTCTTT.

V and J are TRBV19 and TRBJ2-1, with 11 bases lining up with TRBD2. J lost 8 bases, V lost 7 bases, and 7 bases had no gene match. The CDR3 has 14 amino acids. Germline CDR1 and CDR2: LNHDA and SQIVND (reference sequence). DNA of the CDR3: TGTGCCAGTAACCTAGCGGGAGGTGTGGATGAGCAGTTCTTC. As protein: CASNLAGGVDEQFF.

This clone was picked up one time. This sequence joins TRBV30 and TRBJ1-5; D uncertain. From germline, CDR1 is GTSNPN and CDR2 SVGIG (reference sequence). This CDR3 region has 14 residues. The V gene lost 0 bases and the J gene lost 3 bases, with 9 bases spanning the gap. CDR3 coding DNA: TGTGCCTGGAGTGTGGCCAGGCTCAATCAGCCCCAGCATTTT. Amino acids: CAWSVARLNQPQHF. Full variable domain (outside the CDR3, taken from reference TRBV30 and TRBJ1-5): SQTIHQWPATLVQPVGSPLSLECTVEGTSNPNLYWYRQAAGRGLQLLFYSVGIGQISSEVPQNLSASRPQDRQFILSSKKLLLSDSGFYLCAWSVARLNQPQHFGDGTRLSIL.